This is a list of T cell receptor beta chains from one sample in a study of beta chain features in type 1 diabetes. Data came from immunoSEQ multiplex PCR; TCRdb stores just in-frame clones and leaves some out. The sample holds around 44,000 clones, 51% seen once. The material sequenced was Tregs from blood. The receptors here all came from a woman aged 18-29 years in good health. The CDR3 runs from the conserved cysteine through the conserved F or W.

v_gene: TRBV19
CDR3aa: CASSIISGANVLTF

v_gene: TRBV7-9
CDR3aa: CASSLSGQLKEAQYF

v_gene: TRBV13
CDR3aa: CASRPWTSGRSYEQYF

v_gene: TRBV5-1
CDR3aa: CASRTSTGGNTEAFF

v_gene: TRBV7-9
CDR3aa: CASSPGAVYEQYF

v_gene: TRBV5-1
CDR3aa: CASSRGTETNYGYTF

v_gene: TRBV9
CDR3aa: CASSSRTGLGAYNEQFF

v_gene: TRBV9
CDR3aa: CASSVGGTGYQPQHF

v_gene: TRBV11-3
CDR3aa: CASSPGTGGGNEKLFF

v_gene: TRBV13
CDR3aa: CASSSRTGSSGNTIYF

v_gene: TRBV9
CDR3aa: CASQPFPTENTEAFF

v_gene: TRBV7-3
CDR3aa: CASSFGQGTGELFF

v_gene: TRBV11-2
CDR3aa: CASTSQGQMVNEQFF

v_gene: TRBV10-1
CDR3aa: CASSMREADFTDTQYF

v_gene: TRBV28
CDR3aa: CASSLMASGFFGNEQFF

v_gene: TRBV4-1
CDR3aa: CASSLRPGQDYEQYF

v_gene: TRBV2
CDR3aa: CASSEVGRGPYGYTF

v_gene: TRBV7-3
CDR3aa: CASSLNRQETQYF

v_gene: TRBV19
CDR3aa: CASSILGTSGTYEQYF

v_gene: TRBV5-1
CDR3aa: CASSQGGAVDEQYF

v_gene: TRBV5-5
CDR3aa: CASSPRTSGSYEQYF

v_gene: TRBV6-6
CDR3aa: CASSTTVANTGELFF

v_gene: TRBV5-1
CDR3aa: CASSLVAGSSYEQYF

v_gene: TRBV18
CDR3aa: CASSKGQMNTEAFF

v_gene: TRBV19
CDR3aa: CASSIPQGPQETQYF

v_gene: TRBV6-1
CDR3aa: CASPGTVNTGELFF

v_gene: TRBV4-3
CDR3aa: CASSQDLPSGGGRWEQFF

v_gene: TRBV6-5
CDR3aa: CTIGAAGNTEAFF

v_gene: TRBV18
CDR3aa: CASSPIQGGTDTQYF

v_gene: TRBV15
CDR3aa: CATSRVGEGNQPQHF

v_gene: TRBV7-2
CDR3aa: CASSLGGPGNTIYF

v_gene: TRBV6-1
CDR3aa: CASSEVGQQYF

v_gene: TRBV5-1
CDR3aa: CASRPLTGTGGTAYNEQFF

v_gene: TRBV10-2
CDR3aa: CASTMTGELFF

v_gene: TRBV18
CDR3aa: CASSLGAPSSGANVLTF

v_gene: TRBV7-2
CDR3aa: CASLLQGQEAFF

v_gene: TRBV6-6
CDR3aa: CASSPTGESVLFF

v_gene: TRBV29-1
CDR3aa: CSGATSGRASEQYF

v_gene: TRBV29-1
CDR3aa: CSVVRTSGTYEQYF

v_gene: TRBV7-9
CDR3aa: CASSFEAHYGYTF